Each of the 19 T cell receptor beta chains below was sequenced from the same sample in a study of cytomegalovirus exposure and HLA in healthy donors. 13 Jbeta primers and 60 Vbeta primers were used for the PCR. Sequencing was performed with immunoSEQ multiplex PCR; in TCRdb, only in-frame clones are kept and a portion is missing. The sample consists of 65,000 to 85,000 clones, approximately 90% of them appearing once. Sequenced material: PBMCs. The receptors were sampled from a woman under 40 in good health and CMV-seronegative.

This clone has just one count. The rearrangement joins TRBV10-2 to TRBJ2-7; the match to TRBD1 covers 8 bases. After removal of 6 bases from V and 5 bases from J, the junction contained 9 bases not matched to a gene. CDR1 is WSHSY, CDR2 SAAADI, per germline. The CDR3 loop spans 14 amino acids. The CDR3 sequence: CASRDRGLIHEQYF. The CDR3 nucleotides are TGCGCCAGCAGAGACAGGGGCTTAATCCACGAGCAGTACTTC.

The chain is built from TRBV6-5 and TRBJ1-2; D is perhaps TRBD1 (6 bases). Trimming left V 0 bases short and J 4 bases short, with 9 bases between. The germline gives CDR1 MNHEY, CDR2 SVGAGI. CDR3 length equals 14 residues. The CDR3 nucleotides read TGTGCCAGCAGTTACTCACGGACAGTCTATGGCTACACCTTC. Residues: CASSYSRTVYGYTF.

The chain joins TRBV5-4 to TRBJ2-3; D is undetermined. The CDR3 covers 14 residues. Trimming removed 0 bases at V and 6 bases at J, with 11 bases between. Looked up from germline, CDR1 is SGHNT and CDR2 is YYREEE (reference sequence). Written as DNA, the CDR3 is TGTGCCAGCAGCTTGGTAGCCACACGGGATACGCAGTATTTT. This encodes CASSLVATRDTQYF.

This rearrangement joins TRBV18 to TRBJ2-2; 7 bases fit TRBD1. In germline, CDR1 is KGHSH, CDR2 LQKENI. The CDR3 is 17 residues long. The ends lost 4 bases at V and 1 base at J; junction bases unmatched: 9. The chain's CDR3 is CASSRDSLGLNTGELFF. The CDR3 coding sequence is TGTGCCAGCTCACGGGACAGCTTGGGTTTGAACACCGGGGAGCTGTTTTTT. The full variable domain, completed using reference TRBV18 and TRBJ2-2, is NAGVMQNPRHLVRRRGQEARLRCSPMKGHSHVYWYRQLPEEGLKFMVYLQKENIIDESGMPKERFSAEFPKEGPSILRIQQVVRGDSAAYFCASSRDSLGLNTGELFFGEGSRLTVL.

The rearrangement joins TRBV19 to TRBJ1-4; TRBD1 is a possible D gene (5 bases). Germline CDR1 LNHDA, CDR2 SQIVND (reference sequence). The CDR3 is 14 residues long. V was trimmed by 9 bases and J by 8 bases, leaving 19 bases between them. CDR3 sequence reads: CASHISQRGEKLFF. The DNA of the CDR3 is TGTGCCAGCCACATCTCTCAAAGGGGAGAAAAACTGTTTTTT.

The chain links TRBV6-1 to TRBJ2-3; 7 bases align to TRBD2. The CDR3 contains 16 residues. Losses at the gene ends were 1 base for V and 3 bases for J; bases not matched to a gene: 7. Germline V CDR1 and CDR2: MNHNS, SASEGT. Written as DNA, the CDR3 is TGTGCCAGCAGTGAAGTTGGCGGGAGTGTGACAGATACGCAGTATTTT. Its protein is CASSEVGGSVTDTQYF.

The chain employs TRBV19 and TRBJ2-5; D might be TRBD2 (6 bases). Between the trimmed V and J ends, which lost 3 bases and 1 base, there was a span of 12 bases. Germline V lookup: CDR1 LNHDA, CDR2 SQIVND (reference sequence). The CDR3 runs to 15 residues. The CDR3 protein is CASSIGRDIQETQYF. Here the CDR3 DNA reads TGTGCCAGTAGTATTGGGCGGGATATCCAAGAGACCCAGTACTTC. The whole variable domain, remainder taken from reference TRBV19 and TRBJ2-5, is DGGITQSPKYLFRKEGQNVTLSCEQNLNHDAMYWYRQDPGQGLRLIYYSQIVNDFQKGDIAEGYSVSREKKESFPLTVTSAQKNPTAFYLCASSIGRDIQETQYFGPGTRLLVL.

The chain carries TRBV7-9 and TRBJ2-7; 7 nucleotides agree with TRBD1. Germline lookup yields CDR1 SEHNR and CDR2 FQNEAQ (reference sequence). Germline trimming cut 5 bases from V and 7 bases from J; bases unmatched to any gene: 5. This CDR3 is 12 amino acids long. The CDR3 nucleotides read TGTGCCAGCAGCCCCCCCAGGGGGGAGCAGTACTTC. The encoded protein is CASSPPRGEQYF.

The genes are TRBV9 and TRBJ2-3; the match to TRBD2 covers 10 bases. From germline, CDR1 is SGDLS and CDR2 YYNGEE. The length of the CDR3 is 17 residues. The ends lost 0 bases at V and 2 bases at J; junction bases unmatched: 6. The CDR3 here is CASSVGPGLAVTDTQYF. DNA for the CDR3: TGTGCCAGCAGCGTAGGGCCCGGACTAGCGGTCACAGATACGCAGTATTTT.

CDR3 region: CAWSLFSGFYNEQFF. CDR3 coding DNA: TGTGCCTGGAGTTTGTTTTCCGGTTTCTACAATGAGCAGTTCTTC. The chain is built from TRBV30 and TRBJ2-1; D not resolved. Germline V gene lookup returns CDR1 GTSNPN and CDR2 SVGIG (reference sequence). V was pared by 2 bases and J by 3 bases, with 14 bases between. The CDR3 is made up of 15 amino acids. Full variable domain (outside the CDR3, taken from reference TRBV30 and TRBJ2-1): SQTIHQWPATLVQPVGSPLSLECTVEGTSNPNLYWYRQAAGRGLQLLFYSVGIGQISSEVPQNLSASRPQDRQFILSSKKLLLSDSGFYLCAWSLFSGFYNEQFFGPGTRLTVL.

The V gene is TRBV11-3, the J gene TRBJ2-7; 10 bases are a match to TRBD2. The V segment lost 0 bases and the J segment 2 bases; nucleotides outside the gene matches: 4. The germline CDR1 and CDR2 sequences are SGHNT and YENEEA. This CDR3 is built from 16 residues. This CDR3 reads CASSLETSGLTYEQYF. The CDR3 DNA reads TGTGCCAGCAGCTTAGAGACTAGCGGGCTAACCTACGAGCAGTACTTC.

The CDR3, as DNA: TGTGCCAGCAGTGCTCGCGGGACAGGGGGCCCCGAGCAGTACTTC. It translates to CASSARGTGGPEQYF. V is TRBV2 and J is TRBJ2-7; 12 nucleotides match TRBD1. The CDR3 totals 15 residues. Germline CDR1 is SNHLY and CDR2 is FYNNEI. Germline trimming cut 4 bases from V and 6 bases from J; bases unmatched to any gene: 7.

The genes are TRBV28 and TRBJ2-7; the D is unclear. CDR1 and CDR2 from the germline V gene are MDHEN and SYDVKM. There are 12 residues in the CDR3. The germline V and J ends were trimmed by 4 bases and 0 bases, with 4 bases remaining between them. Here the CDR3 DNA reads TGTGCCAGCAGTTCCGGCTCCTACGAGCAGTACTTC. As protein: CASSSGSYEQYF.

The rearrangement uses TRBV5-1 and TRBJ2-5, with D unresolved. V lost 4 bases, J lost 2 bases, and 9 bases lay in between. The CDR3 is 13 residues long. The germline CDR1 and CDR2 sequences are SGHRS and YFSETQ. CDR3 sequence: CASSVMEQETQYF. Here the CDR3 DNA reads TGCGCCAGCAGCGTAATGGAGCAAGAGACCCAGTACTTC.

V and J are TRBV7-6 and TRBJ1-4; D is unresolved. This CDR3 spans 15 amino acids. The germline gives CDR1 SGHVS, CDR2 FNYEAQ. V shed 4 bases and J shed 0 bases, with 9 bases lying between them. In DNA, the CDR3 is TGTGCCAGCAGCTCTAACAGTGCAACTAATGAAAAACTGTTTTTT. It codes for CASSSNSATNEKLFF.

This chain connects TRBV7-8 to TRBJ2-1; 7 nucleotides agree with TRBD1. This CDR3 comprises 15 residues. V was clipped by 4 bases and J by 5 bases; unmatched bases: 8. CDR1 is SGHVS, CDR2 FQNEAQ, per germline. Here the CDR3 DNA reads TGTGCCAGCAGCTCGAACCGGGACAGACACAATGAGCAGTTCTTC. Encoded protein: CASSSNRDRHNEQFF.

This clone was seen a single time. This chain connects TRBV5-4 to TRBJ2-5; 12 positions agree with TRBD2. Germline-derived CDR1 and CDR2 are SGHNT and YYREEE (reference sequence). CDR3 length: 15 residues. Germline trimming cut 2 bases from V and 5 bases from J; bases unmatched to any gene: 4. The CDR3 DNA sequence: TGTGCCAGCAGCTTCCTAGCGGGAGGGCGGGAGACCCAGTACTTC. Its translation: CASSFLAGGRETQYF.

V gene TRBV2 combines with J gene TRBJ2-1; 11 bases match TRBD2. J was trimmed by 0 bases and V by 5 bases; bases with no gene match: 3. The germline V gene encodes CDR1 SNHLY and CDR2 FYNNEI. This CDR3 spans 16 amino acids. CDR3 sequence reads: CASSSTSGSSYNEQFF. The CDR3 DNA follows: TGTGCCAGCAGTTCTACTAGCGGGAGCTCCTACAATGAGCAGTTCTTC. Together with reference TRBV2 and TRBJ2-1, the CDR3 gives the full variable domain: EPEVTQTPSHQVTQMGQEVILRCVPISNHLYFYWYRQILGQKVEFLVSFYNNEISEKSEIFDDQFSVERPDGSNFTLKIRSTKLEDSAMYFCASSSTSGSSYNEQFFGPGTRLTVL.

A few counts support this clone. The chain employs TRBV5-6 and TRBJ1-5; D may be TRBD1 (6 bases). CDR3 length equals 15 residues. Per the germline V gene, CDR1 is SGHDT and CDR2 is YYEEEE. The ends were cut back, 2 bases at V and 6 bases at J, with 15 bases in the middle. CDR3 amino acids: CASSLGHRAGQPQHF. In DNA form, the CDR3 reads TGTGCCAGCAGCTTAGGACACAGGGCAGGTCAGCCCCAGCATTTT.